The sequence of this T cell receptor (beta chain) was determined in a study of cytomegalovirus exposure and HLA in healthy donors. Study-level background: Early on, a data release was issued that held about 85 million unique TCRs from HLA-typed donors.

The donors (healthy individuals) were bone marrow donors. Of note for this clone: Antigen: not known.

PCR employed 60 Vbeta and 13 Jbeta primers. Methods used by the authors: In a later analysis, the count reached approximately 80 million unique TCR beta chains, with approximately 10 million shared. Sequencing was performed with immunoSEQ multiplex PCR; in TCRdb, only in-frame clones are kept and a portion is missing. For V, J and clone size, that table is used; D and trimming come from the DNA. The specimen's table records around 26,000 clones. Findings of the study overall: The HLA-A and HLA-B alleles of most subjects were reportedly predicted accurately from TCR beta sequences.

The material sequenced was PBMCs. This TCR came from a male donor in good health and CMV-seropositive.

CDR3 protein: CASSPQRGATFPLNEQFF. The CDR3 nucleotides are TGTGCCAGCAGCCCCCAGCGGGGGGCCACCTTCCCTCTCAATGAGCAGTTCTTC. The rearrangement links TRBV7-9 to TRBJ2-1, with TRBD2 matching 9 bases. Germline V gene data show CDR1 as SEHNR and CDR2 as FQNEAQ (reference sequence). V lost 5 bases and J lost 6; bases outside the gene matches: 17. The CDR3 sequence is 18 residues long.